This T cell receptor beta chain was captured in a study of shared clonotypes between healthy human individuals. Study outcomes and limitations: It was expected that sequencing depth would affect clonotype sharing among donors.

Donors included only healthy HIV-negative adults lacking recent acute infections or vaccinations. Every contributor of samples was a Caucasian grown-up residing in Nashville, Tennessee. Germline assignment: CDR1 SEHNR and CDR2 FQNEAQ (reference sequence). Unmatched junction bases numbered 8, after V lost 5 bases and J lost 4 bases. This CDR3 comprises 15 residues. In the case of this clone: What it binds is not known. Within the sample, other DNA sequences also encode this same CDR3.

Sequenced by immunoSEQ multiplex PCR; TCRdb stores in-frame clones only, minus some. This table holds over a million clones, about 96% found once. This chain connects TRBV7-9 to TRBJ2-1; 7 nucleotides match TRBD1. The TCR comes from a man in his thirties or forties in good health. The sample taken for sequencing was naive CD4+ T cells sorted from blood. Subset of the sample: CD45RA+ positively selected. This CDR3 reads CASSLRQGRYNEQFF. The CDR3 region has the DNA TGTGCCAGCAGCCTGCGACAGGGAAGGTACAATGAGCAGTTCTTC.